These T cell receptor beta chains were read from a single sample in a study of T cell repertoires in cytomegalovirus infection. One entry per CDR3 protein results from TCRdb running MiXCR on the reads. The table records just under 500,000 distinct CDR3 sequences, more than 30% of them present only once. No antigen has been identified for these receptors. Sequences were derived from cultured PBMCs, sampled from culture after CMV antigen stimulation. These TCRs come from a human donor in good health (CMV status not recorded). Some clones in this sample may be carry-over from other donors' samples. The CDR3 runs from the conserved cysteine through the conserved F or W. A D gene is named only where the DNA matches it firmly. The size entry is marked missing in some rows and otherwise reads once, few, many or a size class.

>.|TRBV20-1|.|TRBJ1-5
TGCAGTGCTAGAGATCCGCGAGGGATTCAGCCCCAGCATTTT
CSARDPRGIQPQHF
>TRBD2|TRBV27|.|TRBJ2-3
TGTGCCAGCAGTCCGCGACTAGCCTTTAGCACAGATACGCAGTATTTT
CASSPRLAFSTDTQYF
>TRBD1|TRBV28|many|TRBJ2-1
TGTGCCAGCAGTTTAGACCTCGGGACAGGGGGATACAATGAGCAGTTCTTC
CASSLDLGTGGYNEQFF
>.|TRBV18|.|TRBJ1-1
TGTGCCAGCTCACGAGTTATGCAGGGCGGCGGGAACACTGAAGCTTTCTTT
CASSRVMQGGGNTEAFF
>.|TRBV12-3/TRBV12-4|few|TRBJ1-1
TGTGCCAGCAGTTTTTCCCCGAACGGTGAAGCTTTCTTT
CASSFSPNGEAFF
>.|TRBV7-9|.|TRBJ2-7
TGTGCCAGCAGCTTATTAACTAGCTCCTACGAGCAGTACTTC
CASSLLTSSYEQYF
>.|TRBV7-8|few|TRBJ1-4
TGTGCCAGCAGCTTAGAGGCAGCCGGGGGTGAAAAACTGTTTTTT
CASSLEAAGGEKLFF
>.|TRBV6-5|.|TRBJ1-6
TGTGCCAGCAGTTACTCGGACCCGCCCTCAGCTAATTCACCCCTCCACTTT
CASSYSDPPSANSPLHF
>TRBD1|TRBV4-1|.|TRBJ1-6
TGCGCCAGCAGCCAAGACAGGGGGAATTCACCCCTCCACTTT
CASSQDRGNSPLHF
>.|TRBV5-4|.|TRBJ1-2
TGTGCCAGCAGCAGACAGACGGGGAGCGCTTATGGCTACACCTTC
CASSRQTGSAYGYTF
>.|TRBV7-9|few|TRBJ1-1
TGTGCCAGCAGCATTCCACTGAACACTGAAGCTTTCTTT
CASSIPLNTEAFF
>.|TRBV11-3|.|TRBJ2-5
TGTGCCAGCAGCTTAGGTGACAGAGGTAAAGAGACCCAGTACTTC
CASSLGDRGKETQYF
>.|TRBV4-3|.|TRBJ1-1
TGCGCCAGCAGCCCCACCAGTCAAGAGAACACTGAAGCTTTCTTT
CASSPTSQENTEAFF
>TRBD2|TRBV7-9|.|TRBJ2-3
TGTGCCAGCAGCGTCCGGAGGCTAGCGGGAGGAGGGACAGATACGCAGTATTTT
CASSVRRLAGGGTDTQYF
>.|TRBV7-3|many|TRBJ2-2
TGTGCCAGCAGCTTAAGAACGGGAGTGAGCACCGGGGAGCTGTTTTTT
CASSLRTGVSTGELFF
>TRBD2|TRBV3-1|.|TRBJ2-5
TGTGCCAGCAGCCAAGATCGTCTAGCGGGGGTGGAGACCCAGTACTTC
CASSQDRLAGVETQYF
>.|TRBV29-1|.|TRBJ1-2
TGCAGCGTTGAAGCAGGGGCTTTTAGGTACACCTTC
CSVEAGAFRYTF
>.|TRBV27|many|TRBJ2-1
TGTGCCAGCACCCTATCCCTGCGGAGGGGGTCCTACAATGAGCAGTTCTTC
CASTLSLRRGSYNEQFF
>TRBD1|TRBV11-1|few|TRBJ1-2
TGTGCCAGCAGCAAAGGAGAAGGGACAGGGGACGGCTATGGCTACACCTTC
CASSKGEGTGDGYGYTF
>TRBD2|TRBV7-8|few|TRBJ2-2
TGTGCCAGCAGCTTAGATCTAGCGGGAGATGCCGGGGAGCTGTTTTTT
CASSLDLAGDAGELFF
>.|TRBV12-3/TRBV12-4|.|TRBJ2-2
TGTGCCAGCAGTTTAATCCCCTCTGGACTCAGGGGAACCGGGGAGCTGTTTTTT
CASSLIPSGLRGTGELFF
>.|TRBV10-3|few|TRBJ2-7
TGTGCCATCAGTCGAGTGGAGGGGGCTGGCTCCTACGAGCAGTACTTC
CAISRVEGAGSYEQYF
>.|TRBV18|.|TRBJ2-1
TGTGCCAGCTCACCCGGGACCACCAGCAATGAGCAGTTCTTC
CASSPGTTSNEQFF
>.|TRBV5-6|.|TRBJ2-1
TGTGCCAGCAGCTTCGAAGCGGTCAGCTCCTACAATGAGCAGTTCTTC
CASSFEAVSSYNEQFF
>TRBD1|TRBV20-1|few|TRBJ2-2
TGCAGTATTCCGGGACAGAAGGACACCGGGGAGCTGTTTTTT
CSIPGQKDTGELFF
>TRBD2|TRBV20-1|.|TRBJ2-7
TGCAGTGCTCTTCAGGTCGCGGGAGGGAACGAGCAGTACTTC
CSALQVAGGNEQYF